This entry is about one T cell receptor beta chain. As yet, its antigen is unknown. Germline V gene data show CDR1 as KGHDR and CDR2 as SFDVKD. The CDR3 spans 14 residues. Trimming took off 8 bases at V and 0 bases at J, with 11 bases between the two ends. These data belong to a study of regulatory T cells in long-lasting Graves disease. Notes on the study in general: Patients whose Graves' disease persisted exhibited lower TCR diversity than those newly diagnosed.

Stated time point: persistent/refractory GD, antithyroid drugs over 5 years with positive TRAb. Extracted RNA from PBMCs served as the source of the TCR library. Sequencing libraries for TCR beta were prepared with iRepertoire HTBI primers and Arm-PCR of CDR3 regions. TCRdb recomputed calls from the multiplex PCR reads with MiXCR, one row per CDR3 protein. The sample yields about 470,000 distinct CDR3 sequences, roughly 21% seen once. Source: peripheral blood mononuclear cells (PBMCs), taken when the disease was refractory, from a patient treated with antithyroid drugs. The source is a female donor with Graves disease. The chain uses TRBV24-1 and TRBJ2-3; either TRBD1 or TRBD2 may fit D (5 bases each). For the CDR3, the DNA is TGTGCCACCAATGAGGGGATTAGCACAGATACGCAGTATTTT. Its protein product is CATNEGISTDTQYF.